These T cell receptor beta chains were read from a single sample in a study of beta chain features in type 1 diabetes. Using immunoSEQ multiplex PCR, the repertoire was profiled, and TCRdb retains in-frame clones only, with some absent. The data hold fewer than 650,000 clones, with 15% to 17% observed a single time. Sequencing input: naive CD4+ T cells from blood. The source of these receptors is a young man in good health. Each CDR3 is given with its conserved first and last residue. The D gene is left open where the match is weak. The size of a clone is reported for some rows only, either as once, few or many, or as a class for expanded clones.

TGTGCCAGCAGCTCCTTGTGGGTTGGCTATGGCTACACCTTC CASSSLWVGYGYTF - TRBV7-3 - TRBJ1-2
TGTGCCAGCAGCTTAACGACATGGACAGCGAACACCGGGGAGCTGTTTTTT CASSLTTWTANTGELFF - TRBV7-3 few TRBJ2-2
TGTGCCAGCAGCCCGCCGACCCAGGGGGCGCATGAGCAGTACTTC CASSPPTQGAHEQYF TRBD1 TRBV7-2 - TRBJ2-7
TGTGCCAGCAGTTTTGTAGCGAGAACCTACAATGAGCAGTTCTTC CASSFVARTYNEQFF - TRBV27 - TRBJ2-1
TGTGCTAGCAGCTTGGGGACAGGGTACAATGAGCAGTTCTTC CASSLGTGYNEQFF TRBD1 TRBV7-7 - TRBJ2-1
TGTGCCAGCAGTCCAATACCTTGGACAGCTATGAACACTGAAGCTTTCTTT CASSPIPWTAMNTEAFF - TRBV28 - TRBJ1-1
TGTGCCAGCAAGCGAGACCTAGCGGAGCTCACAGATACGCAGTATTTT CASKRDLAELTDTQYF TRBD2 TRBV9 - TRBJ2-3
TGTGCCATCAGTGTCACGGCTAGCAGCAGCGAGCAGTTCTTC CAISVTASSSEQFF - TRBV10-3 few TRBJ2-1
TGTGCCAGCAGCTTTACACAGGTGCCCTACGAGCAGTACTTC CASSFTQVPYEQYF - TRBV7-2 - TRBJ2-7
TGTGCCATCAGTAATTTGGGGGGCTCTGCCACTGAAGCTTTCTTT CAISNLGGSATEAFF - TRBV10-3 - TRBJ1-1
TGTGCCAGCAGCCAAGGGACAGGGGTGAACACTGAAGCTTTCTTT CASSQGTGVNTEAFF TRBD1 TRBV4-2 - TRBJ1-1
TGTGCCAGCAGCAAAACAGGGAGTAACACTGAAGCTTTCTTT CASSKTGSNTEAFF - TRBV7-9 few TRBJ1-1
TGTGCCAGCAGCCCAGGAGTGAGGCGGGAGGGCGCTAGCACAGATACGCAGTATTTT CASSPGVRREGASTDTQYF TRBD2 TRBV4-2 - TRBJ2-3
TGTGCCAGTAGTATAGCCTTGGGGATATATGAGCAGTTCTTC CASSIALGIYEQFF - TRBV19 - TRBJ2-1
TGTGCCAGCTCACGACCGGGGACAGCGAACACCGGGGAGCTGTTTTTT CASSRPGTANTGELFF TRBD1 TRBV18 few TRBJ2-2
TGTGCCAGCAGCTCCCACAGGGATTTCAATCAGCCCCAGCATTTT CASSSHRDFNQPQHF - TRBV11-3 few TRBJ1-5
TGTGCCAGCAGCCCCGCGGGGGTTAGCCGAACTGAAGCTTTCTTT CASSPAGVSRTEAFF - TRBV7-3 few TRBJ1-1
TGTGCCAGCAGCCTGGGACGGATGATAGTTCCTGGAAACACCATATATTTT CASSLGRMIVPGNTIYF - TRBV7-2 few TRBJ1-3
TGTGCCAGCAGTAGGACTAGCGGGAGTTATGAGCAGTACTTC CASSRTSGSYEQYF TRBD2 TRBV28 - TRBJ2-7
TGTGCCAGCAGCCCTGGGGCGGGGGGCCACAACGAGCAGTACTTC CASSPGAGGHNEQYF TRBD2 TRBV7-2 - TRBJ2-7
TGTGCCAGCAGCCGGGGACTAGCGGGAACAGAGACCCAGTACTTC CASSRGLAGTETQYF TRBD2 TRBV7-6 - TRBJ2-5
TGCAGCGCTCAATGGGGGAATCAGCCCCAGCATTTT CSAQWGNQPQHF - TRBV29-1 - TRBJ1-5
TGCAGCGGAATGACGGTAACCTCTGGAAACACCATATATTTT CSGMTVTSGNTIYF - TRBV29-1 - TRBJ1-3
TGTGCCAGCTCACCTACTGGGACGGCATGGGGCACAGATACGCAGTATTTT CASSPTGTAWGTDTQYF - TRBV18 few TRBJ2-3
TGTGCCAGCAGTTTCAGGCAGCTCACTGAAGCTTTCTTT CASSFRQLTEAFF - TRBV27 - TRBJ1-1
TGCAGCGCCCGGGCTACAGGGAACTATGGCTACACCTTC CSARATGNYGYTF - TRBV29-1 few TRBJ1-2
TGTGCCAGCAGAGAAGTACAGGGGGGTAATCAGCCCCAGCATTTT CASREVQGGNQPQHF TRBD1 TRBV2 - TRBJ1-5
TGTGCCAGCAGCGCACCACAGGGCCCAGGGGGGAATGAGCAGTTCTTC CASSAPQGPGGNEQFF - TRBV7-6 - TRBJ2-1
TGTGCCATCGGACTAGCGGGAGTAAACGAGCAGTACTTC CAIGLAGVNEQYF TRBD2 TRBV28 - TRBJ2-7
TGCAGCGTACCCGGACAGGGGGCGGGGGAGCAGTACTTC CSVPGQGAGEQYF TRBD1 TRBV29-1 few TRBJ2-7
TGCAGCGTTGGGGAGGAGACCCAGTACTTC CSVGEETQYF - TRBV29-1 few TRBJ2-5
TGTGCCAGCAGCGGCGACAGGGGGGGAACTGAAGCTTTCTTT CASSGDRGGTEAFF TRBD1 TRBV9 - TRBJ1-1
TGTGCCAGCAGCTTGGCAGGGGGAATCGGCTACGAGCAGTACTTC CASSLAGGIGYEQYF TRBD1 TRBV5-4 - TRBJ2-7
TGTGCTTTAGGGGCAGGCTATGGCTACACCTTC CALGAGYGYTF - TRBV7-9 - TRBJ1-2
TGTGCCAGCAGCCAAGAGGAGAAGGGAATAGGTTCACCCCTCCACTTT CASSQEEKGIGSPLHF - TRBV4-2 - TRBJ1-6
TGCGCCAGCAGCCAGACTAGTACCTATGAGCAGTTCTTC CASSQTSTYEQFF - TRBV5-1 - TRBJ2-1
TGTGCCACCAGAGGCGGCGGGATAAGCACAGATACGCAGTATTTT CATRGGGISTDTQYF - TRBV15 - TRBJ2-3
TGTGCCAGCAGCTTAGGACGAGCGGGGAGCACAGATACGCAGTATTTT CASSLGRAGSTDTQYF TRBD2 TRBV7-9 few TRBJ2-3
TGTGCCAGCAGTGAACGGCCTAGCGCGGAGACCCAGTACTTC CASSERPSAETQYF - TRBV6-1 - TRBJ2-5